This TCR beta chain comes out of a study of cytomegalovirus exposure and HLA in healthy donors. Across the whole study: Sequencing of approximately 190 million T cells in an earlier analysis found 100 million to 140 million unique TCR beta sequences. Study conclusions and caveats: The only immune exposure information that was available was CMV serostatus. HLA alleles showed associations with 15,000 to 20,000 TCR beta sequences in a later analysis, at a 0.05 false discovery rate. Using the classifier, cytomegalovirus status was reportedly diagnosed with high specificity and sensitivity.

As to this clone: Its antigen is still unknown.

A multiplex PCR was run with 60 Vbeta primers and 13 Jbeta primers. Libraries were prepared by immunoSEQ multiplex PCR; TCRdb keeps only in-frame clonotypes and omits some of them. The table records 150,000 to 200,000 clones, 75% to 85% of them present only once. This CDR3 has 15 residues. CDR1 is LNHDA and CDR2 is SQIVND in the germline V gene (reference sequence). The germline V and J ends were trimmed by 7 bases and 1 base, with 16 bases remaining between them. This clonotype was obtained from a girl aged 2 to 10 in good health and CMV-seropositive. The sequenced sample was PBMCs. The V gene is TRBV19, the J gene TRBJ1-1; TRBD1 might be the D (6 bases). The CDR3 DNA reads TGTGCCAGTATCGTCGTGCTGGGGGCGAACACTGAAGCTTTCTTT. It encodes CASIVVLGANTEAFF.